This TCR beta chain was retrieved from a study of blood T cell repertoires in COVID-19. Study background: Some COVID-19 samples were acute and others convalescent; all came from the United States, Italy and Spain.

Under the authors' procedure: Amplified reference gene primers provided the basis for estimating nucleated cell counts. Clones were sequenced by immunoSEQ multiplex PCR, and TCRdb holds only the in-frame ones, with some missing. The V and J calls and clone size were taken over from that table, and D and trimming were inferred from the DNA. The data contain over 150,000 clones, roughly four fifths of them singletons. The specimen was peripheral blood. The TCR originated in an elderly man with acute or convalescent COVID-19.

The CDR3 coding sequence is TGTGCCATCACCCAGGACAGGGCGGACACTGAAGCTTTCTTT. Residues: CAITQDRADTEAFF. The chain uses TRBV10-3 and TRBJ1-1, with 8 bases lining up with TRBD1. V lost 7 bases and J lost 3; bases outside the gene matches: 7. The CDR3 covers 14 residues. The germline V gene encodes CDR1 ENHRY and CDR2 SYGVKD.